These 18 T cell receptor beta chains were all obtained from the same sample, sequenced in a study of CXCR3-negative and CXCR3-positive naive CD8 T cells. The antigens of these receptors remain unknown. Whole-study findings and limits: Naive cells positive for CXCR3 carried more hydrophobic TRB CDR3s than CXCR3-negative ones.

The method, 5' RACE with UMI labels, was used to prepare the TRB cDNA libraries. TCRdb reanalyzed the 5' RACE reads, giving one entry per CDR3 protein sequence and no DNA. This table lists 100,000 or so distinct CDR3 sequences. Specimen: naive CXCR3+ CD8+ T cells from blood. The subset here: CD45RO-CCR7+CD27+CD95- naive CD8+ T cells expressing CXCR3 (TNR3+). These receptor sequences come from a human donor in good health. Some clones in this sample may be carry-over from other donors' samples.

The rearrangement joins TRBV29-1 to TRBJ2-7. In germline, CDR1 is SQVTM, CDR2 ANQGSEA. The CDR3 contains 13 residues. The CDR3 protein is CSVMTDSSYEQYF.

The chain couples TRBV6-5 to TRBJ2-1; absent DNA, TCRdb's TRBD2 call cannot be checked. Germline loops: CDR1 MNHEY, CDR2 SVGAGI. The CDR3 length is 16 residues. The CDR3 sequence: CASSYSSREEYNEQFF.

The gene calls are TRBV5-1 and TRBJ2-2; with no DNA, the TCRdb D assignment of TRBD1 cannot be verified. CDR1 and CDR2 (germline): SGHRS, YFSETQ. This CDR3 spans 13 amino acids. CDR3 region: CASWTENTGELFF.

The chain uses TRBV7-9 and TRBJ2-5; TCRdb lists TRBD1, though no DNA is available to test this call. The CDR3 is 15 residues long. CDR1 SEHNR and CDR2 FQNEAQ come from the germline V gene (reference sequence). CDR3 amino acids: CASSTTGQAEKTQYF.

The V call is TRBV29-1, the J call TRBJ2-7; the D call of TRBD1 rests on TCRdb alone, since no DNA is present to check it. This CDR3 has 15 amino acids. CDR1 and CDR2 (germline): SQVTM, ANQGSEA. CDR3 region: CSVEVPGQLSYEQYF.

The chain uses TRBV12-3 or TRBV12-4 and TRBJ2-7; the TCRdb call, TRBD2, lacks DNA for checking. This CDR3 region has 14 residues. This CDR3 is CASSLSGLIYEQYF.

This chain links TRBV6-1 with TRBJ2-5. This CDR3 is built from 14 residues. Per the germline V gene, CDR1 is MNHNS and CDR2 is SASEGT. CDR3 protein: CASSEYWGRETQYF.

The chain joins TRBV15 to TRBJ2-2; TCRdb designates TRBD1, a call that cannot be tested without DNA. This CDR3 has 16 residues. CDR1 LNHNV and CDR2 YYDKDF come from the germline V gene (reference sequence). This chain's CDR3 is CATSSPGGAGTGELFF.

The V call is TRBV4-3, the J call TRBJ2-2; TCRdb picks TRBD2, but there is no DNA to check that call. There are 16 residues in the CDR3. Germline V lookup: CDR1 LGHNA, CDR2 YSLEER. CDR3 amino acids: CASSQSSGGNTGELFF.

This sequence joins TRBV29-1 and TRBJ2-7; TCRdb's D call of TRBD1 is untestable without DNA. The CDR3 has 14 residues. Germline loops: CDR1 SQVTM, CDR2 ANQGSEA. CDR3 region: CSVEAGAPLGEQYF.

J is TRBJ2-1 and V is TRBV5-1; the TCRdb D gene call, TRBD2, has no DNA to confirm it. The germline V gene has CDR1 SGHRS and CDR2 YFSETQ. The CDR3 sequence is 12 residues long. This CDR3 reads CASSWTLGEQFF.

CDR3 loop: CSVLGTTYEQYF. The J gene is TRBJ2-7, the V gene TRBV29-1; TCRdb reports TRBD1, a call that lacks DNA to check it against. The CDR3 totals 12 residues. CDR1 is SQVTM, CDR2 ANQGSEA, per germline.

CDR3 region: CASSSLGSPLHF. The chain combines TRBV28 with TRBJ1-6. Germline CDR1 MDHEN, CDR2 SYDVKM. The CDR3 length is 12 residues.

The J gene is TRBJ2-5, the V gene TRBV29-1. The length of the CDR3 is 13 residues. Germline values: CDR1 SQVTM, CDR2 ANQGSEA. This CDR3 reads CSVGGIPQETQYF.

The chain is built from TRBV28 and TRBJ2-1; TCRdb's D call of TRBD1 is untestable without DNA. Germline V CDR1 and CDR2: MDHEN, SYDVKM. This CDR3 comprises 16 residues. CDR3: CASSLSGQGIYNEQFF.

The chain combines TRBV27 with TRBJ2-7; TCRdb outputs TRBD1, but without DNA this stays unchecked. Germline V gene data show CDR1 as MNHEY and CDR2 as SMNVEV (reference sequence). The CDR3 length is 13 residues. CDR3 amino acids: CASSLDRNYEQYF.

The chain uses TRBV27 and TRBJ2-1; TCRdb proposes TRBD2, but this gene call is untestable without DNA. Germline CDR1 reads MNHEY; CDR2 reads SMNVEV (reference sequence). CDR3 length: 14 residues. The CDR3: CASGSSVLANEQFF.

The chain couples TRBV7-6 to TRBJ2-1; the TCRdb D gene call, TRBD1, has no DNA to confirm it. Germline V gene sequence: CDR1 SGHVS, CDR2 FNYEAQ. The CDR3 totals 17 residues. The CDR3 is CASSLLNPGSSYNEQFF.